This T cell receptor (beta chain) is drawn from a study of OX40 agonist ivuxolimab in advanced cancers. Germline CDR1 SGHTA, CDR2 FQGNSA. The length of the CDR3 is 16 residues. V was pared by 5 bases and J by 6 bases, with 15 bases of the junction left unmatched. Generated by immunoSEQ multiplex PCR, the TCRdb table keeps only in-frame clones and is missing some. Among roughly 58,000 clones listed, 77% were seen once. This clonotype originated in an adult with an advanced solid tumor such as melanoma, head and neck, liver or kidney cancer. The chain couples TRBV7-2 to TRBJ1-2; 7 bases are shared with TRBD1. Sequenced here: CD4+ or CD8+ T cells sorted from blood, sampled in a trial of the OX40 agonist ivuxolimab. This CDR3 is CASSPRQGRGQDGYTF. The DNA of the CDR3 is TGTGCCAGCAGCCCCCGACAGGGAAGGGGGCAAGATGGCTACACCTTC.